The T cell receptor beta chain under discussion was sequenced for a study of CD8 T cells in Susac syndrome. The V gene lost 6 bases and the J gene lost 11 bases, with 13 bases spanning the gap. The CDR3 contains 11 residues. In blood CD8+ and CD4+ T cells, TCR beta underwent sequencing. Random hexamers were used to reverse transcribe an amount of about 0.5 to 1 ug RNA. TCRdb reprocessed the immunoSEQ multiplex PCR reads via MiXCR and lists one record per CDR3 protein. The sample includes under 200,000 distinct CDR3 sequences, approximately 95% seen only once; the top ten take about 0.15%. This TCR was recovered from a human donor with multiple sclerosis. The V call is TRBV12-3 or TRBV12-4, the J call TRBJ1-2; possible D gene TRBD1, 6 bases. Specimen: CD8+ T cells from PBMCs. DNA for the CDR3: TGTGCCAGCAGGGGGGCCCGGTCTTACACCTTC. Translated, it gives CASRGARSYTF.